This T cell receptor beta chain was found in a study of cytomegalovirus exposure and HLA in healthy donors. Looking at the study overall: It was reported in a later analysis that the same platform had been used for the 120 or so validation repertoires as for the 666 first-cohort repertoires. General study points: Later, an analysis found that TCR clusters from the first cohort tended to co-occur in the approximately 130 validation repertoires. Per published reports, the classifier diagnosed cytomegalovirus status with high specificity and sensitivity.

This clone was seen just once. Its antigen is undetermined. Germline-derived CDR1 and CDR2 are LNHDA and SQIVND (reference sequence). CDR3 size: 13 residues. Trimming cost V 7 bases and J 6 bases, with 13 bases left between them. Data came from immunoSEQ multiplex PCR; TCRdb stores just in-frame clones and leaves some out. This sample has more than 90,000 clones, with around 86% found just once. This sequence was found in a man younger than 30 in good health and CMV-seronegative. This chain uses TRBV19 with TRBJ1-5, with a tentative D call TRBD1 (6 bases). Sequencing was done on a sample of PBMCs. CDR3 loop: CASKTTGTQPQHF. CDR3 sequence (DNA): TGTGCCAGTAAAACCACAGGGACTCAGCCCCAGCATTTT.